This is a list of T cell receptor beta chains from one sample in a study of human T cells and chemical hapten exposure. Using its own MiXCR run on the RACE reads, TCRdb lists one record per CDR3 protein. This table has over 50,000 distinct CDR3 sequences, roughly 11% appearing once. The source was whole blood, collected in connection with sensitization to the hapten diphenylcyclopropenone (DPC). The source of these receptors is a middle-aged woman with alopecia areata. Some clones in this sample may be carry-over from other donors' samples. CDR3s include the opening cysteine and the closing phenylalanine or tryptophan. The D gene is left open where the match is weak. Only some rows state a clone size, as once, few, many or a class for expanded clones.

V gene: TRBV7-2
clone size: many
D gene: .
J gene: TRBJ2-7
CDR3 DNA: TGTGCCAGCAGCTTAGCACAGAGCTCCTACGAGCAGTACTTC
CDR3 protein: CASSLAQSSYEQYF

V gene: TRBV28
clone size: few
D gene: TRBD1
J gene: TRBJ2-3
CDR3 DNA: TGTGCCAGCATCGGACAGGGTGAGGGGACAGATACGCAGTATTTT
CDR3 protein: CASIGQGEGTDTQYF

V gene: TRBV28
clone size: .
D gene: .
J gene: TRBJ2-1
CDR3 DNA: TGTGCCAGCAGCGGTCCCCCGCTGTCAAATGAGCAGTTCTTC
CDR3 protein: CASSGPPLSNEQFF

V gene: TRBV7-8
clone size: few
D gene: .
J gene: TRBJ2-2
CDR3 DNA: TGTGCCAGCACCTTAACCACAAAGGGGACGAGTGGTGGTAGGACCACCGGGGAGCTGTTTTTT
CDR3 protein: CASTLTTKGTSGGRTTGELFF

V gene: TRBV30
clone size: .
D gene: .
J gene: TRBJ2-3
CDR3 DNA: TGTGCCTGGAATGATTTTGTCACAGATACGCAGTATTTT
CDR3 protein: CAWNDFVTDTQYF

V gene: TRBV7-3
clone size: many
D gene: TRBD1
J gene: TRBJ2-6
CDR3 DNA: TGTGCCAGCAGCTCCGAGGGACAGGGGTCTGGGGCCAACGTCCTGACTTTC
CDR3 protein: CASSSEGQGSGANVLTF

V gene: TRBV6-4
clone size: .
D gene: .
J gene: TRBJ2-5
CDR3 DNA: TGTGCCAGGACCCCTAGTATTCAAGAGACCCAGTACTTC
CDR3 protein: CARTPSIQETQYF

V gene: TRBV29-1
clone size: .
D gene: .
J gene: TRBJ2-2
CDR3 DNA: TGCAGCGTTGTGCGTCAGGGCAGCGGGGAGCTGTTTTTT
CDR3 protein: CSVVRQGSGELFF

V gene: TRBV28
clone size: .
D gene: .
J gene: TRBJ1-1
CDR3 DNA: TGTGCCAGCAGTACGGGACTGCCGAACACTGAAGCTTTCTTT
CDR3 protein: CASSTGLPNTEAFF

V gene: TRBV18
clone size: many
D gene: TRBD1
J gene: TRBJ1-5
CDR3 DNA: TGTGCCAGCTCACCGTCAGGGGGCGGGAAGCCCCAGCATTTT
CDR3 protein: CASSPSGGGKPQHF

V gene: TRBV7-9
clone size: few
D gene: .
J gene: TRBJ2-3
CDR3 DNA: TGTGCCAGCAGCCCTACCACAGATACGCAGTATTTT
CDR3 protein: CASSPTTDTQYF

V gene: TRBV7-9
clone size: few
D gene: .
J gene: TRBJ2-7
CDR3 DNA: TGTGCCAGCAGCATGGACGTTTCCTACGAGCAGTACTTC
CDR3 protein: CASSMDVSYEQYF

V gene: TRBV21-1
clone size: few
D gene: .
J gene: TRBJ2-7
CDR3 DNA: TGTGCCAGCAGCGCCATTTCACCCGCCGAGCAGTACTTC
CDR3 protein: CASSAISPAEQYF

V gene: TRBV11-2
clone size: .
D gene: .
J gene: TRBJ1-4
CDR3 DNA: TGTGCCAGCAGCTCATGGGACATCGAAAAACTGTTTTTT
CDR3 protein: CASSSWDIEKLFF

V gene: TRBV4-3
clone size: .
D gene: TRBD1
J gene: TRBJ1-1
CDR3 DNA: TGCGCCAGCAGCCAAGATCCCCAGGGGGATACTGAAGCTTTCTTT
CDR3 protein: CASSQDPQGDTEAFF

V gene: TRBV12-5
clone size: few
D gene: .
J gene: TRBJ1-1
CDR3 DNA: TGTGCTAGTTTGGCAGGAAACACTGAAGCTTTCTTT
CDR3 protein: CASLAGNTEAFF

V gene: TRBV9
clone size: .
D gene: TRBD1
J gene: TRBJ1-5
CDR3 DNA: TGTGCCAGCAGCGTCGGACAGGGAACCTGGCAGCCCCAGCATTTT
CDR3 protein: CASSVGQGTWQPQHF

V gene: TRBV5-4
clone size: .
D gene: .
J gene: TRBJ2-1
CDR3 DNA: TGTGCCAGCAGCTTGGCCGCGGACAATGAGCAGTTCTTC
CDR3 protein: CASSLAADNEQFF

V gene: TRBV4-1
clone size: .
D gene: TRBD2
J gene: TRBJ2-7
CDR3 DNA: TGCGCCAGCAGCCGCGCCGGGACTAGCGGCTCCTACGAGCAGTACTTC
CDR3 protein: CASSRAGTSGSYEQYF

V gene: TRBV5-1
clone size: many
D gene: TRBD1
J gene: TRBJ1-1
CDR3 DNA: TGCGCCAGCAGCCTAGGGACAGGGGCGAACCAAGCTTTCTTT
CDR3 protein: CASSLGTGANQAFF

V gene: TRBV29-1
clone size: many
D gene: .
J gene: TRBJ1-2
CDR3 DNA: TGCAGCGTTGGAAATGGCTACACCTTC
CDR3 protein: CSVGNGYTF

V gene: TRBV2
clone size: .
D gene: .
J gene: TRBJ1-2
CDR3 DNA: TGTGCCAGCAGTGAAAGGACCGCGCAATATGGCTACACCTTC
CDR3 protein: CASSERTAQYGYTF